This T cell receptor (beta chain) was sequenced for a study of cytomegalovirus exposure and HLA in healthy donors. Investigators did not record CMV serostatus for this donor. As to this clone: Its specificity is not known.

Study-level results: As a later analysis showed, a missense DCLRE1C variant was linked to trimming of TCR beta V- and J-genes. As was reported, the classifier diagnosed cytomegalovirus status with high specificity and sensitivity. In a later analysis, at a false discovery rate of 0.05, fewer than 20,000 TCR beta sequences matched HLA alleles.

Germline V gene sequence: CDR1 SGHRS, CDR2 YFSETQ. Trimming stripped 0 bases from V and 5 bases from J, with 6 bases between. The length of the CDR3 is 13 residues. PCR amplification relied on 60 Vbeta primers (plus 13 Jbeta primers). Data came from immunoSEQ multiplex PCR; TCRdb stores just in-frame clones and leaves some out. The sample holds over 150,000 clones; roughly 76% are singletons and the top ten take roughly 2%. Input material: PBMCs. V and J are TRBV5-1 and TRBJ2-1; D not resolved. The receptor was derived from a human donor in good health. The CDR3 loop is CASSLGSDNEQFF. CDR3 sequence (DNA): TGCGCCAGCAGCTTGGGGAGTGACAATGAGCAGTTCTTC.